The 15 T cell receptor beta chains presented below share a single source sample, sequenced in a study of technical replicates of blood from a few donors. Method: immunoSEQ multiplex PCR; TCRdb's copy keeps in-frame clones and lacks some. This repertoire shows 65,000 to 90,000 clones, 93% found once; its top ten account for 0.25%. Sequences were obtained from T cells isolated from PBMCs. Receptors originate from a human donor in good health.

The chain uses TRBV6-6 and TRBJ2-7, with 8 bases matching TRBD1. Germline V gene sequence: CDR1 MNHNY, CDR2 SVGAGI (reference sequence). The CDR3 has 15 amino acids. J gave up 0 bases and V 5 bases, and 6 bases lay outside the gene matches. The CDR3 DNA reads TGTGCCAGCAGTAAGGACAGGGCCAGCTCCTACGAGCAGTACTTC. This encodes CASSKDRASSYEQYF.

Here the CDR3 reads CASSSYRTGLRETQYF. As DNA, the CDR3 is TGTGCCAGCAGCTCATACAGGACGGGTCTTCGGGAGACCCAGTACTTC. The chain couples TRBV7-8 to TRBJ2-5; a possible D gene is TRBD1 (5 bases). The germline gives CDR1 SGHVS, CDR2 FQNEAQ. Trimming shortened V by 4 bases and J by 5 bases, and 20 bases separated the two germline ends. CDR3 length equals 16 residues.

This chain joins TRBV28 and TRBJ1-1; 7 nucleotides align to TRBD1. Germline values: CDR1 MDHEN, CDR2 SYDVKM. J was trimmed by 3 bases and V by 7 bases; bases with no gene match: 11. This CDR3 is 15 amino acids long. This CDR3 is CASNPPGGEDTEAFF. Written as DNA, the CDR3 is TGTGCCAGCAACCCTCCAGGGGGTGAGGACACTGAAGCTTTCTTT.

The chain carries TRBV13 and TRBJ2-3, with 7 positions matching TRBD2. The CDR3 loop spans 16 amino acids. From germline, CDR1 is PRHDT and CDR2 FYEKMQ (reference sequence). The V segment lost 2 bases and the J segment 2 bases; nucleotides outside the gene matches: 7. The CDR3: CASSLYGLVSTDTQYF. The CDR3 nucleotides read TGTGCCAGCAGCTTATACGGACTAGTCTCCACAGATACGCAGTATTTT.

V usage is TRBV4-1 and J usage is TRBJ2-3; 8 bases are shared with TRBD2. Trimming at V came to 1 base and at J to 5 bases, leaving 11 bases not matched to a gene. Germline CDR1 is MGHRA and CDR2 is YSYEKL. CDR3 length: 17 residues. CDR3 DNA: TGCGCCAGCAGCCAAGGTGCAACGGGGGGGGCCCAAGATACGCAGTATTTT. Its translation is CASSQGATGGAQDTQYF.

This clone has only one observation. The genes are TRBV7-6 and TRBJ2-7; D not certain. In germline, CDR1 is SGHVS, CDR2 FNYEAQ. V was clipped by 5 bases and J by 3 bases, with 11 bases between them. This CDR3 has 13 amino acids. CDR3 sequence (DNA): TGTGCCAGCAGCCCAACAGAAAACTACGAGCAGTACTTC. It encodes CASSPTENYEQYF.

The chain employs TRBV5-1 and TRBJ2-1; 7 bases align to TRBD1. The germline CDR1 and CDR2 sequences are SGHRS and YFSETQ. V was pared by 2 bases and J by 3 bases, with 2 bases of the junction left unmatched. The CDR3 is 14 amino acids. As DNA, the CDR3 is TGCGCCAGCAGCTTAGGGGGCTTCTACAATGAGCAGTTCTTC. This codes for CASSLGGFYNEQFF.

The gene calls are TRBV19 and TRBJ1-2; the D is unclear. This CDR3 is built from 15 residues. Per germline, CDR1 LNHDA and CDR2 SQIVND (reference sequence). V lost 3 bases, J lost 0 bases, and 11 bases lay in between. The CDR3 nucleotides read TGTGCCAGTAGTATTACCTGGCAGGCTAACTATGGCTACACCTTC. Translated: CASSITWQANYGYTF.

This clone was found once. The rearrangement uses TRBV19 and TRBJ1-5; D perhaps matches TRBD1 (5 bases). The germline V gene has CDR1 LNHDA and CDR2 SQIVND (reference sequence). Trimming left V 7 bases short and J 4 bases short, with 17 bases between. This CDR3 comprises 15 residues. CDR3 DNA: TGTGCCAGTAATACCCAGGGCGCGGGGAATCAGCCCCAGCATTTT. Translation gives CASNTQGAGNQPQHF.

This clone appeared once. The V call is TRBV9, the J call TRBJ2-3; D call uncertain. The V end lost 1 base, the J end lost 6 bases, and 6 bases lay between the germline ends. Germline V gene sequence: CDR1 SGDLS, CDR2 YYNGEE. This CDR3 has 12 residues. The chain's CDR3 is CASSVILDTQYF. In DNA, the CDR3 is TGTGCCAGCAGCGTAATCCTCGATACGCAGTATTTT. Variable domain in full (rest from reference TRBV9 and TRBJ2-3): DSGVTQTPKHLITATGQRVTLRCSPRSGDLSVYWYQQSLDQGLQFLIQYYNGEERAKGNILERFSAQQFPDLHSELNLSSLELGDSALYFCASSVILDTQYFGPGTRLTVL.

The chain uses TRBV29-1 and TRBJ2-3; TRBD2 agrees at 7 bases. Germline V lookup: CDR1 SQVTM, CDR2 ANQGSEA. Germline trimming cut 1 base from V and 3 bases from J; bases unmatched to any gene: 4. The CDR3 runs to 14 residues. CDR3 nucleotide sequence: TGCAGCGTTGAAGTAACGGGAGGAACAGATACGCAGTATTTT. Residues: CSVEVTGGTDTQYF.

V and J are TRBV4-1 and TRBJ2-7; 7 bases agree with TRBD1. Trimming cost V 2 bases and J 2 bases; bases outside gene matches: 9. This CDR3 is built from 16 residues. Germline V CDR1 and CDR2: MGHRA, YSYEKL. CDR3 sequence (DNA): TGCGCCAGCAGCCAATTATCGACAGGGACACCCTACGAGCAGTACTTC. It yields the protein CASSQLSTGTPYEQYF.

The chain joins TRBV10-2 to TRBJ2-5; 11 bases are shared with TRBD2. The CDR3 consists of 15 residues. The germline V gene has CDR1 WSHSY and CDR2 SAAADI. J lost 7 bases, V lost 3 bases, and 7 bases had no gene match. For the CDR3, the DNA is TGCGCCAGCAGTGAATCTAGCGGGGGGTTGGGGACCCAGTACTTC. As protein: CASSESSGGLGTQYF.

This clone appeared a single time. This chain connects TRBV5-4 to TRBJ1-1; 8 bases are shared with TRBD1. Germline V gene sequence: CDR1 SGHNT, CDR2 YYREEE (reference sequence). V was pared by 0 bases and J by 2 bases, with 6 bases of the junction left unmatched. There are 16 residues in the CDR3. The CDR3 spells CASSLVPTGVNTEAFF. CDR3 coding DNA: TGTGCCAGCAGCTTGGTTCCGACAGGGGTAAACACTGAAGCTTTCTTT.

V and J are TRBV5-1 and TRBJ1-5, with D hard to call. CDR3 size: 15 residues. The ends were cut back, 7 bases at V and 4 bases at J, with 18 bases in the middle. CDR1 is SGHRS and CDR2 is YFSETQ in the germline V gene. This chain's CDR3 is CASRSTTASNQPQHF. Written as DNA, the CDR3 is TGCGCCAGCCGCTCTACCACAGCTTCAAATCAGCCCCAGCATTTT.